This entry is about one T cell receptor beta chain. Antigen: not known. Stated time point: week 23, last vaccination. It was 300 ug of mutant IDH1 20-mer peptide that made up each vaccine dose, given with topical imiquimod. Profiled with immunoSEQ multiplex PCR; TCRdb holds only in-frame clones, not every one. The sample includes approximately 45,000 clones, approximately 90% of them seen just once. The germline CDR1 and CDR2 sequences are SGHDN and FVKESK. The CDR3 extends over 17 amino acids. Trimming took 0 bases from V and 3 from J, leaving 17 bases between them. The sample comes from a study of a mutant IDH1 vaccine in newly diagnosed glioma. The wider study: Vaccinations were initiated 4-6 weeks following radiotherapy alone, or were given together with temozolomide cycles. Treated patients, around 60% male and roughly 40% female, averaged approximately 40 years of age. Previous treatment comprised radiotherapy, temozolomide, or both, mostly both.

Points from the study as a whole: Immune responses arising from the vaccine appeared in 90% to 95% of patients.

This chain uses TRBV14 with TRBJ1-1; unclear D gene. The specimen was PBMCs, collected from a glioma patient whose treatment included an IDH1 peptide vaccine. The receptor's source is a man aged 45-65 years with glioma. CDR3 in DNA: TGTGCCAGCAGCCAAGAAGCAATATACACGAGAGACACTGAAGCTTTCTTT. Its protein product is CASSQEAIYTRDTEAFF.